This passage covers 22 T cell receptor beta chains from one sample sequenced in a study of T-cell reconstitution after alpha-beta-depleted transplantation in children. Unique molecular identifiers were used in preparing the TCRbeta library. TCRdb independently ran MiXCR on the PCR reads; one entry per CDR3 protein. The table records 550,000 to 800,000 distinct CDR3 sequences, under 15% of them present only once. The material sequenced was PBMCs, taken before TCRalphabeta/CD19-depleted stem cell transplant. The origin of the receptors is a girl aged 2-15 years with congenital amegakaryocytic thrombocytopenia, due to receive a stem cell transplant.

The sample holds many counts of this clonotype. The chain has TRBV20-1 and TRBJ2-3, with TRBD1 matching 7 bases. The germline V gene encodes CDR1 DFQATT and CDR2 SNEGSKA (reference sequence). This CDR3 contains 15 residues. V was clipped by 1 base and J by 6 bases; unmatched bases: 10. CDR3 coding DNA: TGCAGTGCTAGAGTCGGCAGGGGGATTTTCGATACGCAGTATTTT. This translates into CSARVGRGIFDTQYF.

This clonotype was seen ten or more times. DNA of the CDR3: TGCAGTGCTCGCCCCTCCCTCAACATTCAGTACTTC. Its protein product is CSARPSLNIQYF. The chain combines TRBV20-1 with TRBJ2-4; D ambiguous. Trimming took 5 bases from V and 7 from J, leaving 12 bases between them. The CDR3 is 12 residues long. Germline-derived CDR1 and CDR2 are DFQATT and SNEGSKA (reference sequence).

This clonotype was seen a handful of times. The chain employs TRBV5-1 and TRBJ2-2, with 7 bases that match TRBD2. Germline trimming cut 5 bases from V and 5 bases from J; bases unmatched to any gene: 12. This CDR3 comprises 16 residues. Germline V gene lookup returns CDR1 SGHRS and CDR2 YFSETQ. In DNA, the CDR3 is TGCGCCAGCAGTCAGCGGGGCGGTAGGACGACCGGGGAGCTGTTTTTT. Its protein product is CASSQRGGRTTGELFF.

The chain carries TRBV20-1 and TRBJ2-5, with unresolved D. Between the trimmed V and J ends, which lost 6 bases and 2 bases, there was a span of 16 bases. Looked up from germline, CDR1 is DFQATT and CDR2 is SNEGSKA (reference sequence). CDR3 length: 14 amino acids. CDR3 nucleotide sequence: TGCAGTGCCAACAACCTGACGGAACAAGAGACCCAGTACTTC. Amino acids: CSANNLTEQETQYF.

This clonotype was recorded at least ten times. This chain uses TRBV20-1 with TRBJ2-5, with TRBD2 identical over 9 bases. Germline assignment: CDR1 DFQATT and CDR2 SNEGSKA (reference sequence). This CDR3 has 15 residues. V lost 1 base to trimming and J lost 7 bases; unmatched junction nucleotides: 10. The CDR3 coding sequence is TGCAGTGCTAGAGCCGTGGGACTAGCTGTTGGGACCCAGTACTTC. The encoded protein is CSARAVGLAVGTQYF.

The chain employs TRBV12-3 or TRBV12-4 and TRBJ2-1; possible D gene TRBD2, 6 bases. The CDR3 sequence is 16 residues long. Trimming stripped 5 bases from V and 6 bases from J, with 20 bases between. The CDR3 reads CASSRHTSLGFNEQFF. CDR3 coding DNA: TGTGCCAGCAGTCGTCATACTAGCCTAGGGTTCAATGAGCAGTTCTTC.

This clonotype appeared a few times. The chain recombines TRBV7-9 with TRBJ1-1, with TRBD1 as a possible D gene (5 bases). V was pared by 5 bases and J by 1 base, with 14 bases between. This CDR3 is 15 amino acids long. Germline V gene data show CDR1 as SEHNR and CDR2 as FQNEAQ (reference sequence). Written as DNA, the CDR3 is TGTGCCAGCAGCCCGGGGCAGGGAGGGAACACTGAAGCTTTCTTT. It yields the protein CASSPGQGGNTEAFF.

J is TRBJ1-1 and V is TRBV30, with D uncertain. This CDR3 spans 12 amino acids. CDR1 is GTSNPN and CDR2 is SVGIG in the germline V gene (reference sequence). With 3 bases removed from V and 4 bases from J, the gap between germline ends came to 9 bases. CDR3: CAWSAGSTEAFF. Here the CDR3 DNA reads TGTGCCTGGAGCGCGGGGAGCACTGAAGCTTTCTTT.

The J gene is TRBJ2-7, the V gene TRBV29-1; D is possibly TRBD2 (6 bases). Germline V gene data show CDR1 as SQVTM and CDR2 as ANQGSEA. With 4 bases removed from V and 2 bases from J, the gap between germline ends came to 15 bases. The CDR3 loop spans 14 amino acids. CDR3 nucleotide sequence: TGCAGCGTTGGACCGCCGGGACTTGCCTACGAGCAGTACTTC. Translated: CSVGPPGLAYEQYF.

Only one count was recorded for this clonotype. This rearrangement joins TRBV12-3 or TRBV12-4 to TRBJ1-5, with a tentative D call TRBD1 (5 bases). V gave up 7 bases and J gave up 1 base, with 23 bases separating them. The CDR3 sequence is 18 residues long. CDR3 DNA: TGTGCCAGCATCCCCGGGACTTTAGCCACGGGCAGCAATCAGCCCCAGCATTTT. This encodes CASIPGTLATGSNQPQHF.

This clonotype has a count of ten or more. The rearrangement links TRBV5-1 to TRBJ2-2; tentatively, D is TRBD2 (5 bases). Germline CDR1 reads SGHRS; CDR2 reads YFSETQ. This CDR3 spans 15 amino acids. V lost 4 bases and J 4 bases, leaving 14 bases between the germline ends. The CDR3 sequence is CASSPALRVTGELFF. The CDR3 region has the DNA TGCGCCAGCAGCCCCGCTTTGCGGGTCACCGGGGAGCTGTTTTTT.

This clonotype was observed many times. J is TRBJ1-1 and V is TRBV5-1; D uncertain. Per germline, CDR1 SGHRS and CDR2 YFSETQ. V lost 2 bases to trimming and J lost 3 bases, with 14 bases between them. The length of the CDR3 is 15 residues. The CDR3 coding sequence is TGCGCCAGCAGCTTCCGGGCCCCCGGCGACACTGAAGCTTTCTTT. Its translation is CASSFRAPGDTEAFF.

A few counts support this clonotype. The chain has TRBV3-1 and TRBJ2-7, with TRBD2 identical over 7 bases. The germline gives CDR1 LGHDT, CDR2 YNNKEL (reference sequence). V dropped 3 bases and J dropped 1; count of bases not matched to a gene: 9. There are 16 residues in the CDR3. The CDR3 sequence is CASSQDYLAVSYEQYF. For the CDR3, the DNA is TGTGCCAGCAGCCAGGACTACCTAGCGGTTTCCTACGAGCAGTACTTC.

This clonotype was seen a handful of times. This chain joins TRBV24-1 and TRBJ2-1; TRBD1 is a possible D gene (7 bases). The ends were cut back, 2 bases at V and 7 bases at J, with 14 bases in the middle. Germline CDR1 reads KGHDR; CDR2 reads SFDVKD. The CDR3 runs to 15 residues. The CDR3 nucleotides read TGTGCCACCAGTGATTGGAGGGGGCTAAGAAATGAGCAGTTCTTC. Translation gives CATSDWRGLRNEQFF.

In this sample, this clonotype turned up a few times. V and J are TRBV15 and TRBJ2-1, with a weak D call TRBD2 (6 bases). This CDR3 is 11 amino acids long. Germline CDR1 reads LNHNV; CDR2 reads YYDKDF (reference sequence). The V end was cut by 6 bases, the J end by 9 bases, with 9 bases between. The CDR3 sequence: CATRTGVEQFF. The CDR3 DNA reads as TGTGCCACCAGGACGGGAGTTGAGCAGTTCTTC.

This clonotype was seen repeatedly, ten times or more. V usage is TRBV7-2 and J usage is TRBJ2-7; D is undetermined. The V gene lost 2 bases and the J gene lost 3 bases, with 8 bases spanning the gap. The CDR3 runs 13 residues. Germline V CDR1 and CDR2: SGHTA, FQGNSA. CDR3 nucleotide sequence: TGTGCCAGCAGCTTAAGGTTGGGCTACGAGCAGTACTTC. This gives the protein CASSLRLGYEQYF. The whole variable domain, filled in from reference TRBV7-2 and TRBJ2-7, reads GAGVSQSPSNKVTEKGKDVELRCDPISGHTALYWYRQSLGQGLEFLIYFQGNSAPDKSGLPSDRFSAERTGGSVSTLTIQRTQQEDSAVYLCASSLRLGYEQYFGPGTRLTVT.

This clonotype was picked up many times. The chain recombines TRBV5-1 with TRBJ1-1, with 7 bases matching TRBD1. This CDR3 region has 12 residues. The germline gives CDR1 SGHRS, CDR2 YFSETQ. After removal of 3 bases from V and 9 bases from J, the junction contained 5 bases not matched to a gene. The CDR3 reads CASSSGTEKAFF. DNA for the CDR3: TGCGCCAGCAGCTCTGGGACAGAAAAAGCTTTCTTT.

The chain is built from TRBV5-1 and TRBJ2-5, with D perhaps matching TRBD2 (6 bases). Germline CDR1 reads SGHRS; CDR2 reads YFSETQ. The CDR3 extends over 17 amino acids. Trimming left V 4 bases short and J 2 bases short, with 21 bases between. The DNA of the CDR3 is TGCGCCAGCAGCCCAAGCACCTGGGGGGTGCGGCAAGAGACCCAGTACTTC. Its translation is CASSPSTWGVRQETQYF.

V gene TRBV7-8 combines with J gene TRBJ1-4, with D perhaps TRBD1 (5 bases). In germline, CDR1 is SGHVS, CDR2 FQNEAQ. The CDR3 covers 16 residues. Trimming pared 5 bases from V and 8 bases from J, leaving 21 bases between. The CDR3 sequence is CASSPGQGVFWEKLFF. For the CDR3, the DNA is TGTGCCAGCAGCCCCGGGCAGGGCGTCTTTTGGGAAAAACTGTTTTTT.

The CDR3 nucleotides read TGTGCCAGCAGCTTAGCAAGTATTCCGGACAGACGTAAACAGCCCCAGCATTTT. Protein: CASSLASIPDRRKQPQHF. This chain connects TRBV7-2 to TRBJ1-5, with D possibly being TRBD1 (6 bases). The CDR3 consists of 18 residues. CDR1 and CDR2 (germline): SGHTA, FQGNSA. Trimming stripped 0 bases from V and 7 bases from J, with 22 bases between.

The table lists this clonotype with many counts. CDR3: CASSTTRDRVRFYNEQFF. The CDR3 DNA reads TGTGCCAGCAGTACCACCCGGGACAGGGTAAGGTTCTACAATGAGCAGTTCTTC. The rearrangement joins TRBV6-1 to TRBJ2-1, with 9 bases lining up with TRBD1. J lost 3 bases, V lost 5 bases, and 14 bases had no gene match. Germline CDR1 reads MNHNS; CDR2 reads SASEGT. The CDR3 is 18 residues long.

This clonotype was seen repeatedly, ten times or more. The chain employs TRBV5-1 and TRBJ2-1; 7 bases map to TRBD2. CDR3 length: 14 residues. The V and J ends lost 0 bases and 8 bases, in that order; junction bases with no gene match: 5. CDR1 is SGHRS and CDR2 is YFSETQ in the germline V gene. CDR3 DNA: TGCGCCAGCAGCTTGGCATGGGGGGGGGATGAGCAGTTCTTC. It codes for CASSLAWGGDEQFF.